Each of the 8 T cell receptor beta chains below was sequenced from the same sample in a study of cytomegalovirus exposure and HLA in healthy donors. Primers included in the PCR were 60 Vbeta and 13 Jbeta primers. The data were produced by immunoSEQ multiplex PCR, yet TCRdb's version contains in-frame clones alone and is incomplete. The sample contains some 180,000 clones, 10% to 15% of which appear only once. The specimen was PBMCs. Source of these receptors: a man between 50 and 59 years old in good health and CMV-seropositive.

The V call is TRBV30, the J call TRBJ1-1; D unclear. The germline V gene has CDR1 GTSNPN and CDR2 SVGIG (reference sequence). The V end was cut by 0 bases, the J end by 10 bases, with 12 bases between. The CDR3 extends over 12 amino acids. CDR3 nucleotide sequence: TGTGCCTGGAGTGTGAGTCAGGTAGGAGCTTTCTTT. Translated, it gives CAWSVSQVGAFF.

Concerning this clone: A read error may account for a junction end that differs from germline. CDR3 residues: CASRQTGNPEAFF. The CDR3 DNA follows: TGTGCCAGCAGGCAAACCGGGAACCCTGAAGCTTTCTTT. The chain recombines TRBV6-6 with TRBJ1-1; no clear D gene. Germline values: CDR1 MNHNY, CDR2 SVGAGI (reference sequence). This CDR3 comprises 13 residues.

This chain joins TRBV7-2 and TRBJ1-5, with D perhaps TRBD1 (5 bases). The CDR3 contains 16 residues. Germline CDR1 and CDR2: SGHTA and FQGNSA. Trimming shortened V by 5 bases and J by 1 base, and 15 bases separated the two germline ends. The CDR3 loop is CASSLLGGMSNQPQHF. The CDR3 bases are TGTGCCAGCAGCCTACTCGGGGGGATGAGCAATCAGCCCCAGCATTTT.

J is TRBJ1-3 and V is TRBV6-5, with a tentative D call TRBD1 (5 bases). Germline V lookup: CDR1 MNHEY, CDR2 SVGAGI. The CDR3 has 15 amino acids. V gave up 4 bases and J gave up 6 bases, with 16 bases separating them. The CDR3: CASSSWGENQNTIYF. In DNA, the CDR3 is TGTGCCAGCAGTTCCTGGGGGGAGAATCAAAACACCATATATTTT.

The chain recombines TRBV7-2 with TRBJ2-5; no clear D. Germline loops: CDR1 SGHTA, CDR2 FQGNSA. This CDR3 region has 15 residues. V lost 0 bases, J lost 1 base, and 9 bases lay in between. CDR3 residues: CASSLAGETQETQYF. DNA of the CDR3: TGTGCCAGCAGCTTAGCCGGAGAGACCCAAGAGACCCAGTACTTC.

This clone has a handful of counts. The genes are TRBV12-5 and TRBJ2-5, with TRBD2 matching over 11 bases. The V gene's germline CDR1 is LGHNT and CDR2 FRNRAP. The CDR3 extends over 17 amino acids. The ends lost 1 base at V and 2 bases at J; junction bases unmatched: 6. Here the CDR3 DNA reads TGTGCTAGTGGTTTGGCTCGACTAGCGGGGCGGCAAGAGACCCAGTACTTC. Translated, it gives CASGLARLAGRQETQYF. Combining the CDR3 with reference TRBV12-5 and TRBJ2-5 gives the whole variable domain DARVTQTPRHKVTEMGQEVTMRCQPILGHNTVFWYRQTMMQGLELLAYFRNRAPLDDSGMPKDRFSAEMPDATLATLKIQPSEPRDSAVYFCASGLARLAGRQETQYFGPGTRLLVL.

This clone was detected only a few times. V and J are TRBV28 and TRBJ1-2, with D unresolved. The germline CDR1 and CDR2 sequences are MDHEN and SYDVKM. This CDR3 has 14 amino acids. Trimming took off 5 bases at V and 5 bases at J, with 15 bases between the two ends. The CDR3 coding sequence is TGTGCCAGCAGTACCGGTTCGGGAAAGTATGGCTACACCTTC. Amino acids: CASSTGSGKYGYTF.

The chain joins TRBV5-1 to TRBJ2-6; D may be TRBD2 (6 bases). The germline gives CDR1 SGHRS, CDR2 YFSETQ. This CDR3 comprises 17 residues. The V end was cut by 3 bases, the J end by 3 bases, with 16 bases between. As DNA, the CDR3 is TGCGCCAGCAGCTCCATAGCGGCGGGCGGTGGGGCCAACGTCCTGACTTTC. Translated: CASSSIAAGGGANVLTF.